This is a list of T cell receptor beta chains from one sample in a study of T cell responses to AZD1222 COVID-19 vaccine. TCRdb's copy holds only in-frame clones and misses some; the assay was immunoSEQ multiplex PCR. The sample holds over 120,000 clones, approximately 90% seen once. The sequenced sample was peripheral blood, obtained 28 days after the second AZD1222 dose. These receptors came from an adult who received the AZD1222 COVID-19 vaccine. The CDR3 runs from the conserved cysteine through the conserved F or W. Part of the rows lack a size; the others show once, few, many or a class for expanded clones.

>13|TRBJ1-1|TRBV7-9|-
CASSLGGTTEAFF
>16|TRBJ2-5|TRBV6-6|few
CASSYSRTGTKETQYF
>13|TRBJ2-7|TRBV19|-
CASSRDRRSEQYF
>14|TRBJ2-7|TRBV6-5|-
CASSLAGSSYEQYF
>16|TRBJ2-1|TRBV4-3|-
CASSPVGTPSYNEQFF
>11|TRBJ1-2|TRBV30|-
CAWTYRYGYTF
>13|TRBJ1-3|TRBV30|-
CACVLGSGNTIYF
>15|TRBJ1-3|TRBV5-8|-
CASSLEVGFGNTIYF
>13|TRBJ1-4|TRBV29-1|-
CSVEMRQALFVFF
>11|TRBJ1-1|TRBV24-1|-
CAIRQGTEAFF
>13|TRBJ1-1|TRBV18|-
CASSADRATEAFF
>14|TRBJ1-4|TRBV9|-
CASSGGDRPRELFF
>13|TRBJ1-2|TRBV6-2/TRBV6-3|-
CASSSGANYGYTF
>14|TRBJ1-2|TRBV6-2/TRBV6-3|-
CASSSQGAIYGYTF
>13|TRBJ1-1|TRBV29-1|-
CSVLGQVGTEAFF
>15|TRBJ2-7|TRBV5-4|-
CASSMSSGLSYEQYF
>15|TRBJ1-2|TRBV5-1|-
CASSSWTGANYGYTF
>14|TRBJ2-3|TRBV7-8|-
CASSSLAGTDTQYF
>15|TRBJ1-6|TRBV5-1|-
CASSSGQGDNSPLHF
>17|TRBJ2-3|TRBV7-2|-
CASSLGLAGGQADTQYF
>18|TRBJ2-7|TRBV4-2|-
CASSQDLFWTWSSYEQYF
>14|TRBJ2-5|TRBV19|-
CASSRASGQETQYF
>14|TRBJ1-1|TRBV27|-
CASSLWGADTEAFF
>13|TRBJ1-1|TRBV10-3|once
CAISEVRSTEAFF
>17|TRBJ2-7|TRBV28|-
CASSSRRTSGVTYEQYF
>14|TRBJ1-1|TRBV4-1|-
CASSHPGHPGGAFF
>14|TRBJ2-5|TRBV30|-
CAWSRRQTQETQYF
>14|TRBJ1-1|TRBV13|-
CASSRGQGSTEAFF
>14|TRBJ1-1|TRBV5-1|-
CASSSGSSNTEAFF
>15|TRBJ1-2|TRBV10-3|once
CAISESQGRFYGYTF
>12|TRBJ1-2|TRBV19|-
CASSPDSYGYTF
>13|TRBJ2-7|TRBV28|-
CASSLKFTYEQYF
>14|TRBJ1-3|TRBV5-1|-
CASSQQGNGNTIYF
>16|TRBJ2-2|TRBV7-2|-
CASSLNGPTSGGELFF
>12|TRBJ2-7|TRBV7-9|-
CASSPGSGEQYF
>18|TRBJ2-1|TRBV19|-
CASSIVPAGAHSYNEQFF
>14|TRBJ1-4|TRBV15|-
CATSRSRANEKLFF
>14|TRBJ1-6|TRBV9|-
CASSAQGGDSPLHF
>10|TRBJ2-3|TRBV5-6|-
CASGRDTQYF
>16|TRBJ1-6|TRBV27|-
CASFGVTGGPNSPLHF
>16|TRBJ2-6|TRBV4-3|-
CASSPTSGLRANVLTF
>13|TRBJ1-2|TRBV2|-
CASPAGWDYGYTF
>18|TRBJ1-1|TRBV9|-
CASSVVLQTGTVNTEAFF
>12|TRBJ1-1|TRBV28|-
CASSFPHRGAFF
>14|TRBJ1-1|TRBV7-6|-
CASTVWGSGTEAFF